What follows are 21 T cell receptor beta chains derived from one specimen sequenced in a study of blood T cell repertoires in COVID-19. Libraries were prepared by immunoSEQ multiplex PCR; TCRdb keeps only in-frame clonotypes and omits some of them. The profile covers roughly 350,000 clones, with more than 70% appearing a single time and roughly 10% taken by the ten largest. The sequencing sample was made of peripheral blood. Receptor source: a woman aged 25 to 45 with COVID-19, enrolled during active disease.

This clone was recorded a few times. The chain carries TRBV24-1 and TRBJ2-1, with 12 bases identical to TRBD2. CDR1 is KGHDR and CDR2 is SFDVKD in the germline V gene. The ends lost 2 bases at V and 8 bases at J; junction bases unmatched: 6. The CDR3 has 16 amino acids. The DNA of the CDR3 is TGTGCCACCAGTGATTCAACTAGCGGGAGGAGGGATGAGCAGTTCTTC. It translates to CATSDSTSGRRDEQFF.

This chain uses TRBV7-8 with TRBJ2-4, with 8 bases fitting TRBD1. This CDR3 region has 15 residues. Germline CDR1 SGHVS, CDR2 FQNEAQ. J was trimmed by 11 bases and V by 5 bases; bases with no gene match: 14. The CDR3, as DNA: TGTGCCAGCAGCCCACGGACCGGACAGGGTATTGTTCAGTACTTC. It translates to CASSPRTGQGIVQYF.

The chain is built from TRBV7-8 and TRBJ2-2, with 10 bases fitting TRBD2. Germline CDR1 SGHVS, CDR2 FQNEAQ. V dropped 3 bases and J dropped 5; count of bases not matched to a gene: 6. The CDR3 has 16 amino acids. The CDR3 reads CASSFLAGVGTGELFF. The CDR3 DNA sequence: TGTGCCAGCAGCTTCCTAGCGGGAGTTGGTACCGGGGAGCTGTTTTTT.

This clone was recorded a few times. The gene calls are TRBV7-8 and TRBJ2-5; D remains ambiguous. The V end was cut by 5 bases, the J end by 2 bases, with 12 bases between. The CDR3 loop spans 14 amino acids. Germline lookup yields CDR1 SGHVS and CDR2 FQNEAQ. The CDR3 DNA reads as TGTGCCAGCAGCCCCCTTATGAGTCAAGAGACCCAGTACTTC. This gives the protein CASSPLMSQETQYF.

The gene calls are TRBV21-1 and TRBJ2-7; the table's D call, TRBD1, was not checked against the DNA. TRBV21-1 is shown as a pseudogene. The CDR3 length is 16 residues. The CDR3 nucleotides are TGTGCCAGCAGCAAAGGTTCCGGGACAGGGCGCGACGAGCAGTACTTC. Translated: CASSKGSGTGRDEQYF.

The chain couples TRBV7-9 to TRBJ1-2; 9 bases align to TRBD1. Trimming took 1 base from V and 6 from J; bases not matched to a gene: 12. CDR1 is SEHNR and CDR2 is FQNEAQ in the germline V gene (reference sequence). The CDR3 length is 17 residues. CDR3 amino acids: CASSLGTVLQGANGYTF. In nucleotides, the CDR3 is TGTGCCAGCAGCTTAGGGACCGTTCTACAGGGGGCGAATGGCTACACCTTC.

The CDR3 region has the DNA TGTGCCAGCAGTTACGGGGACTATCTCACCGGGGAGCTGTTTTTT. This sequence encodes CASSYGDYLTGELFF. This chain links TRBV28 with TRBJ2-2, with TRBD2 identical over 7 bases. The germline CDR1 and CDR2 sequences are MDHEN and SYDVKM. CDR3 size: 15 residues. With V trimmed by 4 bases and J by 4 bases, 6 bases remained unmatched.

This clone was picked up one time. The chain carries TRBV28 and TRBJ1-2, with D uncertain. V lost 5 bases to trimming and J lost 5 bases, with 21 bases between them. Germline V gene sequence: CDR1 MDHEN, CDR2 SYDVKM. The CDR3 totals 16 residues. CDR3 nucleotide sequence: TGTGCCAGCAGTCCCCACGGGTCCATTGGCACATATGGCTACACCTTC. It translates to CASSPHGSIGTYGYTF.

This rearrangement joins TRBV9 to TRBJ2-3; D is ambiguous. The V and J ends lost 3 bases and 3 bases respectively, with 5 bases between them. In germline, CDR1 is SGDLS, CDR2 YYNGEE. The CDR3 is made up of 12 amino acids. CDR3 loop: CASSAPTDTQYF. In nucleotides, the CDR3 is TGTGCCAGCAGCGCCCCGACAGATACGCAGTATTTT.

CDR3 sequence (DNA): TGTGCCAGCTCACCGGGCAGGGAATATGGCTACACCTTC. It encodes CASSPGREYGYTF. The chain links TRBV18 to TRBJ1-2; D is possibly TRBD1 (5 bases). V was shortened by 3 bases and J by 5 bases, with 10 bases between the two germline ends. Looked up from germline, CDR1 is KGHSH and CDR2 is LQKENI. CDR3 size: 13 residues. The whole variable domain, remainder taken from reference TRBV18 and TRBJ1-2, is NAGVMQNPRHLVRRRGQEARLRCSPMKGHSHVYWYRQLPEEGLKFMVYLQKENIIDESGMPKERFSAEFPKEGPSILRIQQVVRGDSAAYFCASSPGREYGYTFGSGTRLTVV.

The chain uses TRBV4-1 and TRBJ1-1; unclear D gene. From germline, CDR1 is MGHRA and CDR2 YSYEKL. The germline V and J ends were trimmed by 0 bases and 8 bases, with 10 bases remaining between them. The length of the CDR3 is 13 residues. CDR3 loop: CASSQDRGWEAFF. The DNA for the CDR3 is TGCGCCAGCAGCCAAGATCGAGGGTGGGAAGCTTTCTTT.

The gene calls are TRBV2 and TRBJ2-3; 12 bases match TRBD2. Per the germline V gene, CDR1 is SNHLY and CDR2 is FYNNEI. Germline trimming cut 5 bases from V and 4 bases from J; bases unmatched to any gene: 7. The CDR3 is made up of 16 amino acids. This CDR3 is CASSPRLAGAPDTQYF. In DNA, the CDR3 is TGTGCCAGCAGTCCCAGACTAGCGGGAGCTCCAGATACGCAGTATTTT.

The CDR3 reads CASSLGGGSSYEQYF. CDR3 nucleotides: TGTGCCAGCAGCTTAGGCGGGGGTAGCTCCTACGAGCAGTACTTC. The V and J genes are TRBV7-6 and TRBJ2-7, with TRBD2 identical over 7 bases. The germline V gene encodes CDR1 SGHVS and CDR2 FNYEAQ. Trimming removed 1 base from V and 0 bases from J; junction bases left unmatched: 3. This CDR3 is built from 15 residues.

V usage is TRBV27 and J usage is TRBJ2-7, with 10 bases that match TRBD2. CDR1 and CDR2 from the germline V gene are MNHEY and SMNVEV (reference sequence). The V segment lost 6 bases and the J segment 3 bases; nucleotides outside the gene matches: 2. CDR3 length equals 13 residues. The DNA of the CDR3 is TGTGCCAGCAGATCTAGCGGGAGCTACGAGCAGTACTTC. It is translated as CASRSSGSYEQYF.

The rearrangement uses TRBV15 and TRBJ2-5, with unresolved D. This CDR3 region has 15 residues. The germline gives CDR1 LNHNV, CDR2 YYDKDF (reference sequence). V was clipped by 0 bases and J by 5 bases, with 13 bases between them. The CDR3 nucleotides read TGTGCCACCAGCAGAGAGCGATCGCCCTGGGAGACCCAGTACTTC. Translation: CATSRERSPWETQYF.

The V call is TRBV6-6, the J call TRBJ2-5, with 7 bases identical to TRBD2. CDR3 size: 14 residues. With 5 bases clipped from V and 5 bases from J, the junction kept 8 bases outside the gene matches. Looked up from germline, CDR1 is MNHNY and CDR2 is SVGAGI (reference sequence). Written as DNA, the CDR3 is TGTGCCAGCAGTCATTCGGGGGGATGGGAGACCCAGTACTTC. Translated: CASSHSGGWETQYF.

This clone was observed a few times. The CDR3 bases are TGTGCCACCAGTGATTCCACAAATCAGCCCCAGCATTTT. The encoded protein is CATSDSTNQPQHF. The rearrangement links TRBV24-1 to TRBJ1-5; D is ambiguous. CDR3 length: 13 amino acids. Germline-derived CDR1 and CDR2 are KGHDR and SFDVKD. V shed 2 bases and J shed 4 bases, with 5 bases lying between them.

The CDR3 region is CASSPRTPATNEKLFF. The CDR3 DNA is TGCGCCAGCAGCCCCCGGACACCCGCAACTAATGAAAAACTGTTTTTT. The rearrangement uses TRBV4-1 and TRBJ1-4; TRBD1 might be the D (5 bases). This CDR3 contains 16 residues. V lost 4 bases to trimming and J lost 0 bases, with 12 bases between them. Germline lookup yields CDR1 MGHRA and CDR2 YSYEKL.

The chain uses TRBV7-9 and TRBJ2-5; TRBD2 matches 11 bases. V gave up 6 bases and J gave up 1 base; unmatched junction bases: 4. CDR3 length equals 15 residues. Germline lookup yields CDR1 SEHNR and CDR2 FQNEAQ (reference sequence). The CDR3 DNA follows: TGTGCCAGCAGGCATGGGACTAGCGGCCAAGAGACCCAGTACTTC. Its translation: CASRHGTSGQETQYF.

J is TRBJ2-7 and V is TRBV2; 8 nucleotides agree with TRBD1. The CDR3 covers 15 residues. Per germline, CDR1 SNHLY and CDR2 FYNNEI. V gave up 4 bases and J gave up 4 bases; unmatched junction bases: 9. The CDR3 DNA is TGTGCCAGCAGTGTTCTCGGGACAGGATCATACGAGCAGTACTTC. Its translation: CASSVLGTGSYEQYF.

The rearrangement joins TRBV24-1 to TRBJ1-6, with 10 nucleotides matching TRBD1. In germline, CDR1 is KGHDR, CDR2 SFDVKD. The V segment lost 4 bases and the J segment 9 bases; nucleotides outside the gene matches: 2. This CDR3 has 14 residues. The CDR3: CATSDRDRGSPLHF. The CDR3 DNA is TGTGCCACCAGTGACCGGGACAGGGGTTCACCCCTCCACTTT.